This is a list of T cell receptor beta chains from one sample in a study of blood T cell repertoires in COVID-19. The protocol was immunoSEQ multiplex PCR, while the TCRdb copy is restricted to in-frame clones and leaves out a portion. The sample holds some 180,000 clones, 79% seen once. The sequencing input was PBMCs or T cells enriched from blood (not recorded which). These receptors were collected from a woman in her sixties or seventies in a cohort exposed to, infected with or recovered from COVID-19 (not recorded which). Both conserved end residues are part of each CDR3. D genes are given only for firm matches. Rows give clone size only sometimes, using once, few, many, or a class for an expanded clone.

V	size	J	D	CDR3	DNA
TRBV18	once	TRBJ2-5	TRBD2	CASSPLAGAETQYF	TGTGCCAGCTCACCACTCGCGGGAGCGGAGACCCAGTACTTC
TRBV19	NA	TRBJ2-4	NA	CASLGQGKNIQYF	TGTGCCAGCCTAGGTCAGGGCAAAAACATTCAGTACTTC
TRBV5-1	once	TRBJ1-4	NA	CASSVGQYEKLFF	TGCGCCAGCAGCGTTGGACAGTACGAAAAACTGTTTTTT
TRBV3-1/TRBV3-2	NA	TRBJ2-7	TRBD2	CASSPTAGTYEQYF	TGTGCCAGCAGCCCCACAGCGGGGACCTACGAGCAGTACTTC
TRBV11-3	NA	TRBJ1-6	NA	CASSLTGNGDSPLHF	TGTGCCAGCAGCTTAACAGGGAATGGGGATTCACCCCTCCACTTT
TRBV7-6	once	TRBJ1-1	NA	CASSSSLSTEAFF	TGTGCCAGCAGCTCGAGTTTGAGCACTGAAGCTTTCTTT
TRBV4-1	NA	TRBJ2-7	NA	CASSQDWAGAPYEQYF	TGCGCCAGCAGCCAAGATTGGGCGGGCGCCCCCTACGAGCAGTACTTC
TRBV5-1	NA	TRBJ1-1	NA	CASSWSGSNTEAFF	TGCGCCAGCAGCTGGAGTGGGTCGAACACTGAAGCTTTCTTT
TRBV6-5	NA	TRBJ1-5	TRBD1	CASRTGVNQPQHF	TGTGCCAGCAGGACAGGGGTCAATCAGCCCCAGCATTTT
TRBV2	NA	TRBJ2-1	NA	CASSVLGGRNEQFF	TGTGCCAGCAGTGTACTTGGGGGGAGGAATGAGCAGTTCTTC
TRBV6-5	NA	TRBJ2-1	NA	CASSPRVDEQFF	TGTGCCAGCAGTCCCCGCGTCGATGAGCAGTTCTTC